This T cell receptor beta chain was observed in a study of blood T cell repertoires in COVID-19. Study-level background: Acute-phase and convalescent COVID-19 samples originated in the United States, Italy and Spain.

Per the study methods: Amplification of reference gene primers was used by the study to estimate nucleated cell counts. Sequencing used immunoSEQ multiplex PCR; TCRdb keeps in-frame clones, though not all of them. The D gene and trimming were derived from the DNA, and the V and J assignments and clone size from that table. This sample has roughly 300,000 clones, with 86% found just once. This clone showed up just once. Trimming removed 3 bases from V and 2 bases from J, with 10 bases in between. The length of the CDR3 is 14 residues. Germline CDR1 SGHVS, CDR2 FNYEAQ. The chain couples TRBV7-6 to TRBJ1-1; weak D call: TRBD1 (5 bases). Sequencing was performed on peripheral blood. The TCR originated in a woman in her forties or fifties with acute or convalescent COVID-19. The CDR3 DNA sequence: TGTGCCAGCAGCTTCCAGGGACTAAACACTGAAGCTTTCTTT. Translating gives CASSFQGLNTEAFF.